The present T cell receptor (beta chain) was sequenced within a study of technical replicates of blood from several donors. TCRdb keeps only in-frame clones here, not all; method: immunoSEQ multiplex PCR. In the table there are about 100,000 clones, about 94% of which are singletons. Germline V CDR1 and CDR2: LGHNT, FRNRAP. The CDR3 runs to 15 residues. V shed 2 bases and J shed 6 bases, with 16 bases lying between them. V usage is TRBV12-5 and J usage is TRBJ1-1, with D possibly matching TRBD1 (5 bases). The source material was T cells isolated from PBMCs. The sequence came from a human donor in good health. CDR3 coding DNA: TGTGCTAGTGGTTTGATACCCAACGGAGGGGCTGAAGCTTTCTTT. Protein sequence: CASGLIPNGGAEAFF.